This passage covers 13 T cell receptor beta chains from one sample sequenced in a study of blood T cell repertoires in COVID-19. TCRdb's copy holds only in-frame clones and misses some; the assay was immunoSEQ multiplex PCR. This table holds about 110,000 clones, 88% found once. The specimen was peripheral blood. All receptors derive from a woman between 45 and 60 years old with acute or convalescent COVID-19.

This clone was observed once. The chain has TRBV28 and TRBJ2-7; 7 bases match TRBD2. Germline trimming cut 9 bases from V and 3 bases from J; bases unmatched to any gene: 5. There are 12 residues in the CDR3. The germline V gene encodes CDR1 MDHEN and CDR2 SYDVKM. CDR3 protein: CASTSASYEQYF. The CDR3, as DNA: TGTGCCAGTACTAGCGCAAGCTACGAGCAGTACTTC.

V gene TRBV6-5 combines with J gene TRBJ1-1; 7 bases are shared with TRBD1. Germline lookup yields CDR1 MNHEY and CDR2 SVGAGI. J lost 7 bases, V lost 6 bases, and 11 bases had no gene match. The CDR3 loop spans 14 amino acids. In DNA, the CDR3 is TGTGCCAGCAGCATCTACAGGGGAGTGGATGAAGCTTTCTTT. As protein: CASSIYRGVDEAFF.

The genes are TRBV9 and TRBJ2-1, with 9 bases matching TRBD1. The trim removed 0 bases at V and 6 bases at J, leaving 7 bases unmatched. CDR1 and CDR2 (germline): SGDLS, YYNGEE. CDR3 length: 16 residues. The CDR3 DNA is TGTGCCAGCAGCGTAGATTGGACAGGGGTAGCCAATGAGCAGTTCTTC. Translation gives CASSVDWTGVANEQFF.

This sequence joins TRBV4-1 and TRBJ2-5, with 12 bases fitting TRBD2. With 1 base clipped from V and 4 bases from J, the junction kept 4 bases outside the gene matches. Germline CDR1 and CDR2: MGHRA and YSYEKL. The CDR3 length is 16 residues. CDR3 region: CASSQVRLAGAETQYF. The CDR3, as DNA: TGCGCCAGCAGCCAAGTGCGACTAGCGGGAGCAGAGACCCAGTACTTC.

This clone was recorded only once. The chain is built from TRBV3-1 (or the pseudogene TRBV3-2) and TRBJ2-5; a possible D gene is TRBD1 (5 bases). Deletions cut 0 bases from V and 1 base from J, with 9 bases between. CDR3 length: 15 residues. CDR1 and CDR2 from the germline V gene are LGHDT and YNNKEL (reference sequence). This CDR3 reads CASSQDHRSQETQYF. CDR3 nucleotides: TGTGCCAGCAGCCAAGATCACAGGTCCCAAGAGACCCAGTACTTC.

The genes are TRBV4-1 and TRBJ2-2; 8 nucleotides line up with TRBD2. V dropped 0 bases and J dropped 4; count of bases not matched to a gene: 4. The germline V gene encodes CDR1 MGHRA and CDR2 YSYEKL. The length of the CDR3 is 16 residues. The CDR3 sequence is CASSQESGSFTGELFF. CDR3 sequence (DNA): TGCGCCAGCAGCCAAGAGAGCGGGAGTTTCACCGGGGAGCTGTTTTTT.

This clone was observed many times. This chain uses TRBV19 with TRBJ1-1; TRBD1 is a possible D gene (5 bases). CDR1 is LNHDA and CDR2 is SQIVND in the germline V gene (reference sequence). V was pared by 10 bases and J by 6 bases, with 21 bases between. CDR3 length: 14 residues. The CDR3 DNA reads as TGTGCCACCAGCCACCGAGGCAGGGTCCCTGAAGCTTTCTTT. Protein sequence: CATSHRGRVPEAFF. Complete variable domain (other parts from reference TRBV19 and TRBJ1-1): DGGITQSPKYLFRKEGQNVTLSCEQNLNHDAMYWYRQDPGQGLRLIYYSQIVNDFQKGDIAEGYSVSREKKESFPLTVTSAQKNPTAFYLCATSHRGRVPEAFFGQGTRLTVV.

The CDR3 sequence: CASSLSTSGSSDTQYF. The CDR3 DNA sequence: TGTGCCAGCAGTTTATCGACTAGCGGGAGCTCAGATACGCAGTATTTT. The chain is built from TRBV28 and TRBJ2-3; TRBD2 matches 12 bases. With 1 base clipped from V and 4 bases from J, the junction kept 3 bases outside the gene matches. The CDR3 contains 16 residues. Germline V gene lookup returns CDR1 MDHEN and CDR2 SYDVKM.

This chain uses TRBV28 with TRBJ2-5, with a possible D match to TRBD1 (6 bases). Trimming stripped 5 bases from V and 5 bases from J, with 18 bases between. Germline loops: CDR1 MDHEN, CDR2 SYDVKM. The CDR3 is 15 amino acids. The CDR3 region is CASSRRLQGVETQYF. CDR3 DNA sequence: TGTGCCAGCAGTCGCCGACTACAGGGTGTGGAGACCCAGTACTTC. The whole variable domain, remainder taken from reference TRBV28 and TRBJ2-5, is DVKVTQSSRYLVKRTGEKVFLECVQDMDHENMFWYRQDPGLGLRLIYFSYDVKMKEKGDIPEGYSVSREKKERFSLILESASTNQTSMYLCASSRRLQGVETQYFGPGTRLLVL.

V and J are TRBV2 and TRBJ2-1; 8 bases agree with TRBD2. J lost 5 bases, V lost 5 bases, and 14 bases had no gene match. CDR3 length: 17 amino acids. The germline V gene has CDR1 SNHLY and CDR2 FYNNEI. The CDR3 region is CASSPKGREVGNNEQFF. The CDR3, as DNA: TGTGCCAGCAGTCCAAAGGGGCGGGAGGTAGGCAACAATGAGCAGTTCTTC. The full variable domain, in which reference TRBV2 and TRBJ2-1 provide the parts outside the CDR3, is EPEVTQTPSHQVTQMGQEVILRCVPISNHLYFYWYRQILGQKVEFLVSFYNNEISEKSEIFDDQFSVERPDGSNFTLKIRSTKLEDSAMYFCASSPKGREVGNNEQFFGPGTRLTVL.

The V gene is TRBV6-2 or TRBV6-3, the J gene TRBJ2-5; possibly TRBD2 for D (6 bases). With 5 bases removed from V and 2 bases from J, the gap between germline ends came to 18 bases. From germline, CDR1 is MNHEY and CDR2 SVGEGT. This CDR3 is 16 amino acids long. The CDR3 reads CASSTPGRGNQETQYF. The CDR3 DNA sequence: TGTGCCAGCAGTACCCCTGGGCGGGGTAATCAAGAGACCCAGTACTTC.

The rearrangement uses TRBV6-6 and TRBJ2-3, with D hard to call. The CDR3 length is 14 residues. The germline V gene encodes CDR1 MNHNY and CDR2 SVGAGI (reference sequence). V lost 4 bases and J 8 bases, leaving 16 bases between the germline ends. The CDR3 is CASSSTTLSGTQYF. The CDR3 DNA sequence: TGTGCCAGCAGTTCGACGACCCTATCGGGTACGCAGTATTTT.

The chain combines TRBV28 with TRBJ2-5, with TRBD1 matching 10 bases. Germline V gene data show CDR1 as MDHEN and CDR2 as SYDVKM. This CDR3 is 17 amino acids long. V gave up 6 bases and J gave up 2 bases; unmatched junction bases: 12. CDR3 region: CASRGSGTGAIQETQYF. Written as DNA, the CDR3 is TGTGCCAGCAGGGGATCCGGGACAGGGGCGATTCAAGAGACCCAGTACTTC.